The 8 T cell receptor beta chains in this list originate from one sample, sequenced in a study of blood T cells in healthy people across ages. Next came a second PCR, run for roughly 6 to 11 cycles, which used a sample-barcoded 5' primer along with a J-beta primer mix. TCRdb analysed the 5' RACE reads with MiXCR anew, one entry per CDR3 protein. The sample lists around 1,500,000 distinct CDR3 sequences, roughly 40% occurring once. Sequencing was performed on blood. The source of these receptors is a young woman in good health.

At least ten counts were recorded for this clonotype. This rearrangement joins TRBV2 to TRBJ2-3, with 7 bases fitting TRBD2. CDR3 length equals 15 residues. Germline V lookup: CDR1 SNHLY, CDR2 FYNNEI. The V segment lost 4 bases and the J segment 0 bases; nucleotides outside the gene matches: 4. CDR3 nucleotide sequence: TGTGCCAGCAGTGCCCTAGCGGTGAGCACAGATACGCAGTATTTT. The encoded protein is CASSALAVSTDTQYF.

The CDR3 loop reads CASSPEARGAYEQYF. In nucleotides, the CDR3 is TGTGCCAGCAGTCCCGAGGCGCGGGGGGCCTACGAGCAGTACTTC. The genes are TRBV2 and TRBJ2-7; 8 bases fit TRBD2. With V trimmed by 5 bases and J by 2 bases, 8 bases remained unmatched. The length of the CDR3 is 15 residues. Germline V gene lookup returns CDR1 SNHLY and CDR2 FYNNEI. The variable domain in full, with the rest retrieved from reference TRBV2 and TRBJ2-7, is EPEVTQTPSHQVTQMGQEVILRCVPISNHLYFYWYRQILGQKVEFLVSFYNNEISEKSEIFDDQFSVERPDGSNFTLKIRSTKLEDSAMYFCASSPEARGAYEQYFGPGTRLTVT.

This clonotype was observed a handful of times. J is TRBJ2-7 and V is TRBV2; a possible D gene is TRBD2 (5 bases). Germline lookup yields CDR1 SNHLY and CDR2 FYNNEI. V was shortened by 1 base and J by 6 bases, with 10 bases between the two germline ends. This CDR3 has 13 residues. This CDR3 reads CASSEGPAGEQYF. CDR3 coding DNA: TGTGCCAGCAGTGAAGGGCCGGCGGGCGAGCAGTACTTC. Supplemented by reference TRBV2 and TRBJ2-7, the full variable domain reads EPEVTQTPSHQVTQMGQEVILRCVPISNHLYFYWYRQILGQKVEFLVSFYNNEISEKSEIFDDQFSVERPDGSNFTLKIRSTKLEDSAMYFCASSEGPAGEQYFGPGTRLTVT.

This rearrangement joins TRBV10-3 to TRBJ1-3; no clear D. This CDR3 contains 15 residues. The germline V gene encodes CDR1 ENHRY and CDR2 SYGVKD. V lost 0 bases, J lost 4 bases, and 10 bases lay in between. In nucleotides, the CDR3 is TGTGCCATCAGTGAGTCGAATAGGGTCGGAAACACCATATATTTT. It encodes CAISESNRVGNTIYF.

This clonotype was seen a handful of times. This chain connects TRBV13 to TRBJ1-4; 12 bases are a match to TRBD1. Trimming at V came to 5 bases and at J to 4 bases, leaving 8 bases not matched to a gene. Germline assignment: CDR1 PRHDT and CDR2 FYEKMQ (reference sequence). This CDR3 comprises 17 residues. The CDR3 region has the DNA TGTGCCAGCAGCCCCAGAGGGACAGGGGGCGGTAATGAAAAACTGTTTTTT. Translated, it gives CASSPRGTGGGNEKLFF.

V is TRBV7-2 and J is TRBJ2-3; 10 nucleotides agree with TRBD1. The germline CDR1 and CDR2 sequences are SGHTA and FQGNSA. The ends lost 5 bases at V and 9 bases at J; junction bases unmatched: 5. The CDR3 is 13 residues long. The CDR3 sequence: CASSQGQGWTQYF. CDR3 nucleotide sequence: TGTGCCAGCAGCCAGGGACAGGGGTGGACGCAGTATTTT.

This clonotype was counted a single time. This chain links TRBV15 with TRBJ2-5, with TRBD1 as a possible D gene (5 bases). The closer fit of TRBJ2-7 to the DNA end suggests the J call may be wrong. The CDR3 loop spans 13 amino acids. Germline CDR1 and CDR2: LNHNV and YYDKDF (reference sequence). This chain's CDR3 is CATSRDRGVEQYF. In DNA, the CDR3 is TGTGCCACCAGCAGAGATAGGGGCGTCGAGCAGTACTTC.

The rearrangement uses TRBV2 and TRBJ2-1; TRBD2 agrees at 9 bases. CDR3 size: 17 residues. Germline CDR1 and CDR2: SNHLY and FYNNEI. After removal of 2 bases from V and 8 bases from J, the junction contained 13 bases not matched to a gene. The CDR3 sequence: CASSEHVLAGVADEQFF. In DNA, the CDR3 is TGTGCCAGCAGTGAACATGTCTTAGCGGGAGTGGCAGATGAGCAGTTCTTC.